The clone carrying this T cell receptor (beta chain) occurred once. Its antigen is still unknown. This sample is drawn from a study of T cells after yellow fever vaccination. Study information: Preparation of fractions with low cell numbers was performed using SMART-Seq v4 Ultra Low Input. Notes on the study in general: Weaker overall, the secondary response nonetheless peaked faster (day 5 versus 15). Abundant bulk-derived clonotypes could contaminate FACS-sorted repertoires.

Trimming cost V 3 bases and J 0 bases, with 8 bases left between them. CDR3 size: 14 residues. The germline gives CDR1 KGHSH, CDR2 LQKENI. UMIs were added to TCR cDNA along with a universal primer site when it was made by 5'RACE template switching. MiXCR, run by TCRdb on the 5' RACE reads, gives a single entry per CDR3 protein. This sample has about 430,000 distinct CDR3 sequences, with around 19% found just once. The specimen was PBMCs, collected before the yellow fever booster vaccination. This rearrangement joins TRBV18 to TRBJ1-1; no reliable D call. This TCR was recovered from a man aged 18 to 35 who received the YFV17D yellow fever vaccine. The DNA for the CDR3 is TGTGCCAGCTCACCTAGTTCGGTGAACACTGAAGCTTTCTTT. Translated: CASSPSSVNTEAFF.